This TCR beta chain came from a study of vaccination and CD4 T cells after COVID-19. Points on this clonotype: Its antigen is currently unknown.

As for treatment: approximately 9-day PBMC culture with coronavirus spike peptide pools or control peptides (ViraFEST assay). Losses at the gene ends were 5 bases for V and 3 bases for J; bases not matched to a gene: 7. The CDR3 spans 15 residues. Germline CDR1 DFQATT, CDR2 SNEGSKA (reference sequence). Oncomine TCR Beta short-read sequencing was applied to DNA from cultured CD4+ T cells. TCRdb independently ran MiXCR on the PCR reads; one entry per CDR3 protein. Of fewer than 7,500 distinct CDR3 sequences detected, roughly 55% appear once; the ten largest clones hold 34%. Sample: CD4+ T cells from blood, cultured in vitro. The chain has TRBV20-1 and TRBJ2-2, with 9 nucleotides matching TRBD2. The sequence was obtained from a human donor who had recovered from COVID-19. CDR3 region: CSAGIAGAHTGELFF. Written as DNA, the CDR3 is TGCAGTGCTGGCATAGCGGGGGCTCACACCGGGGAGCTGTTTTTT.